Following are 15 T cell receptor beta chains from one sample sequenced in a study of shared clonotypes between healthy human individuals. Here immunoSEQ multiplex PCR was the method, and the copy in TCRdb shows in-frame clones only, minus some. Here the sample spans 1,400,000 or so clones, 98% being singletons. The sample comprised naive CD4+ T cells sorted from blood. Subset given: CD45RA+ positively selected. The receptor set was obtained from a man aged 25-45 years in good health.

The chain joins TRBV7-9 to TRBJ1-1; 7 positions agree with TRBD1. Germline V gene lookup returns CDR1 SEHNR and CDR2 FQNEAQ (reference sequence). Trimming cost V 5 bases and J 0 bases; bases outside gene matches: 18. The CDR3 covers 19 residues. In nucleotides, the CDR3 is TGTGCCAGCAGCGTTCTTACCGGGACAGCGCTACCCTTGAACACTGAAGCTTTCTTT. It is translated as CASSVLTGTALPLNTEAFF.

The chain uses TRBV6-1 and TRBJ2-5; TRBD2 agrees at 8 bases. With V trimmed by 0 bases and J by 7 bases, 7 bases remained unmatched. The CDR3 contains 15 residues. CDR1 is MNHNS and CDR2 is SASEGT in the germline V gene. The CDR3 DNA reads TGTGCCAGCAGTGAAGCGCGGGTCGGGAGGGTGACCCAGTACTTC. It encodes CASSEARVGRVTQYF.

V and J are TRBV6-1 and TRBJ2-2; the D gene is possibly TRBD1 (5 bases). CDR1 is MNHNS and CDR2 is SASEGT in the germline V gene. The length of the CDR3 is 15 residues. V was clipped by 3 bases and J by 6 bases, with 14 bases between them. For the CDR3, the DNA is TGTGCCAGCAGTGACCGTCCCCTAGGGGCCGGGGAGCTGTTTTTT. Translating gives CASSDRPLGAGELFF.

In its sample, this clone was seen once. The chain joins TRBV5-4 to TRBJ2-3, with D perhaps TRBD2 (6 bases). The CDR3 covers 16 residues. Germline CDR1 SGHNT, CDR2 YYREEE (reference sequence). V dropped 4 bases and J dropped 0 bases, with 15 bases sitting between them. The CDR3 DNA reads TGTGCCAGCAGCCCTCGCGGGACGGGGAGCACAGATACGCAGTATTTT. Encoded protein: CASSPRGTGSTDTQYF.

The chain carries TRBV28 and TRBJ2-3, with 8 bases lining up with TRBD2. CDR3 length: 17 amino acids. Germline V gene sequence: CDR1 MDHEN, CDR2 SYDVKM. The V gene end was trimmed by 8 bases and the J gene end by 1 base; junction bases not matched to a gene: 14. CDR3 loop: CASYSSPSGSGTDTQYF. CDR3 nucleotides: TGTGCCAGCTACAGTTCCCCAAGCGGGAGCGGCACAGATACGCAGTATTTT. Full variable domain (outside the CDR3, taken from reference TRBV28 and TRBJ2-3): DVKVTQSSRYLVKRTGEKVFLECVQDMDHENMFWYRQDPGLGLRLIYFSYDVKMKEKGDIPEGYSVSREKKERFSLILESASTNQTSMYLCASYSSPSGSGTDTQYFGPGTRLTVL.

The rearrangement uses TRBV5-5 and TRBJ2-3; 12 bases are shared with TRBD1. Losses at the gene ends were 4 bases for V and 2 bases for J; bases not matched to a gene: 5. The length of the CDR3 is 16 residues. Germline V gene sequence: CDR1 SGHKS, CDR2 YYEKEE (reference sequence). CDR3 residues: CASSPWDRGLTDTQYF. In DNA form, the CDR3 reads TGTGCCAGCAGCCCTTGGGACAGGGGGCTCACAGATACGCAGTATTTT.

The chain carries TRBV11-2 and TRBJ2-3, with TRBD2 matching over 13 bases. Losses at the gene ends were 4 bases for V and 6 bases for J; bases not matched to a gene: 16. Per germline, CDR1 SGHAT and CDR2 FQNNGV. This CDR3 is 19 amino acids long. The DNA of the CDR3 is TGTGCCAGCAGCTACCGGGGACTAGCGGGATTGACGCCGCGGGATACGCAGTATTTT. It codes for CASSYRGLAGLTPRDTQYF.

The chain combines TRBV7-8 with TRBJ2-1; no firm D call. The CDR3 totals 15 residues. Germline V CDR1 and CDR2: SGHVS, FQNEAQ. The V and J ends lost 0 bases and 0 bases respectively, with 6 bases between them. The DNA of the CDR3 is TGTGCCAGCAGCTTAGCCCGGATCTCCTACAATGAGCAGTTCTTC. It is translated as CASSLARISYNEQFF.

CDR3 loop: CATSREPGSPNTQYF. The CDR3 nucleotides read TGTGCCACCAGCAGAGAGCCGGGGAGTCCCAATACGCAGTATTTT. This chain links TRBV15 with TRBJ2-3, with TRBD2 as a possible D gene (5 bases). Trimming stripped 0 bases from V and 7 bases from J, with 14 bases between. The CDR3 has 15 residues. Germline V CDR1 and CDR2: LNHNV, YYDKDF (reference sequence).

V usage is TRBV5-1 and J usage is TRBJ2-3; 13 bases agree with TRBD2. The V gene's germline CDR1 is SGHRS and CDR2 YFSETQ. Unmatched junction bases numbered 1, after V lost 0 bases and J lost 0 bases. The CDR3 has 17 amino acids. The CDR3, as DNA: TGCGCCAGCAGCTTGGGGGGACTAGCGGGAAGCACAGATACGCAGTATTTT. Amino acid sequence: CASSLGGLAGSTDTQYF.

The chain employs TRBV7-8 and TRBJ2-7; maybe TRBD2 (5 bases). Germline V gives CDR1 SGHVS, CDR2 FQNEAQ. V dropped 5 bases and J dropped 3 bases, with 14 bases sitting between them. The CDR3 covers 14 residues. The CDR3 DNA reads TGTGCCAGCAGCCGTGTGCGGGTAGACTACGAGCAGTACTTC. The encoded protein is CASSRVRVDYEQYF. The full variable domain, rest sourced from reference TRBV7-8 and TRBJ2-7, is GAGVSQSPRYKVAKRGQDVALRCDPISGHVSLFWYQQALGQGPEFLTYFQNEAQLDKSGLPSDRFFAERPEGSVSTLKIQRTQQEDSAVYLCASSRVRVDYEQYFGPGTRLTVT.

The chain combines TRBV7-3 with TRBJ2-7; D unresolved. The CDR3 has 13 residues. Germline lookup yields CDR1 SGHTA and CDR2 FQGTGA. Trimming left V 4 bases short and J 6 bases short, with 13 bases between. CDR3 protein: CASSSRPGGEQYF. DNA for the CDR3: TGTGCCAGCAGCTCTCGCCCCGGCGGCGAGCAGTACTTC.

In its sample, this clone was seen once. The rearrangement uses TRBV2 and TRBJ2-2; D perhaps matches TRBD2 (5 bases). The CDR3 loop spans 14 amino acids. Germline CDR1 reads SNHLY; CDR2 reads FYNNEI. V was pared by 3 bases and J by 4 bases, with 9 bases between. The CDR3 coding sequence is TGTGCCAGCAGTGAGCCGGGGATCACCGGGGAGCTGTTTTTT. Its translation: CASSEPGITGELFF.

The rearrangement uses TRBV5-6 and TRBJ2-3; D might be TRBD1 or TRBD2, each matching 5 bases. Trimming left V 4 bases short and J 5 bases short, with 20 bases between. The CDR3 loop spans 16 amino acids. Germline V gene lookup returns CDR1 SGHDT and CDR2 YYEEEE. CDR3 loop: CASSPLPGLKGDTQYF. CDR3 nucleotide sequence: TGTGCCAGCAGCCCCCTGCCGGGGCTCAAGGGAGATACGCAGTATTTT.

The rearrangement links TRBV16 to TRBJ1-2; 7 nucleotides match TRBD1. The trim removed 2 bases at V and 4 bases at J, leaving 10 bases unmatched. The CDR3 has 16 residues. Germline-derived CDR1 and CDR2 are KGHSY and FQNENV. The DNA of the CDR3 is TGTGCCAGCAGCCAAGATAGGGGGCCCAGGACCTATGGCTACACCTTC. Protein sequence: CASSQDRGPRTYGYTF. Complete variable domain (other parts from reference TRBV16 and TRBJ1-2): GEEVAQTPKHLVRGEGQKAKLYCAPIKGHSYVFWYQQVLKNEFKFLISFQNENVFDETGMPKERFSAKCLPNSPCSLEIQATKLEDSAVYFCASSQDRGPRTYGYTFGSGTRLTVV.